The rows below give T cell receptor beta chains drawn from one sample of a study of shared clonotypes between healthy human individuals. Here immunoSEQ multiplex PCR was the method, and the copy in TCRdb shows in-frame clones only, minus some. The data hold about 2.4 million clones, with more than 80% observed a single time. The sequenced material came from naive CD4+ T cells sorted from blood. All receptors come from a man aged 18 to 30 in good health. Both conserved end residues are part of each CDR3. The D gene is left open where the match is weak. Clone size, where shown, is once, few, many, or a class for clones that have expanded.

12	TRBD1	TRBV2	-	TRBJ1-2	TGTGCCAGCGCAGGGGGGGACTATGGCTACACCTTC	CASAGGDYGYTF
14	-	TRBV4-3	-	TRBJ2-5	TGCGCCAGCAGCCAAGATAGACTGGATGGTACCCAGTACTTC	CASSQDRLDGTQYF
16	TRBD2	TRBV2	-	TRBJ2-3	TGTGCCAGCAGTCCTACTAGCGGGACCAGCACAGATACGCAGTATTTT	CASSPTSGTSTDTQYF
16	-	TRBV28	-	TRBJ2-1	TGTGCCAGCAGCCCCCCGCCCCAGCGGGCCTACAATGAGCAGTTCTTC	CASSPPPQRAYNEQFF
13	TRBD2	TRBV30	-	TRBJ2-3	TGTGCCTGGAGGCGGGAGAAGGCAGATACGCAGTATTTT	CAWRREKADTQYF
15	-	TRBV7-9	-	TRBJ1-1	TGTGCCAGCAGCTCCTTACGCGTAGGGAACACTGAAGCTTTCTTT	CASSSLRVGNTEAFF
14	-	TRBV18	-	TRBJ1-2	TGTGCCAGCTCACCAGGGGGGACGAACTATGGCTACACCTTC	CASSPGGTNYGYTF
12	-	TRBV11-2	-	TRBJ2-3	TGTGCCAGCAGCTTAGGGCTGGAGACGCAGTATTTT	CASSLGLETQYF
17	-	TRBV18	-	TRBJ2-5	TGTGCCAGCTCACCACCGGAAGGTTTGGGGAGTCAAGAGACCCAGTACTTC	CASSPPEGLGSQETQYF
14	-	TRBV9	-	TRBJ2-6	TGTGCCAGCAGCGCCTCATCGGGGGCCAACGTCCTGACTTTC	CASSASSGANVLTF
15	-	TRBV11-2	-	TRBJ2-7	TGTGCCAGCAGCTTAGTGGCGGGATCATCCTACGAGCAGTACTTC	CASSLVAGSSYEQYF
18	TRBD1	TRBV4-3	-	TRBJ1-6	TGCGCCAGCAGCCAAGAAACGCCAGGGGGCTCCTATAATTCACCCCTCCACTTT	CASSQETPGGSYNSPLHF
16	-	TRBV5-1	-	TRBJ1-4	TGCGCCAGCAGCCCGGCCCGGGCAGGAACTAATGAAAAACTGTTTTTT	CASSPARAGTNEKLFF
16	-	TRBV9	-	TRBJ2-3	TGTGCCAGCAGCGTAGGACGGCCTATTCTCACAGATACGCAGTATTTT	CASSVGRPILTDTQYF
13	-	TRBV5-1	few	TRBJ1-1	TGCGCCAGCAGCTTCGACCGGAACACTGAAGCTTTCTTT	CASSFDRNTEAFF
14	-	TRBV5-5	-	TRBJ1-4	TGTGCCAGCAGATGGGGGGCAACTAATGAAAAACTGTTTTTT	CASRWGATNEKLFF
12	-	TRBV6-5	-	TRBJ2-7	TGTGCCAGCAGCCGATCTTACTACGAGCAGTACTTC	CASSRSYYEQYF
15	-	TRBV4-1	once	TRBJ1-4	TGCGCCAGCAGCCAAGATCGCAACGGGTATGAAAAACTGTTTTTT	CASSQDRNGYEKLFF
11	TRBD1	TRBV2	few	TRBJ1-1	TGTGCCAGCGACAGGGCCACTGAAGCTTTCTTT	CASDRATEAFF
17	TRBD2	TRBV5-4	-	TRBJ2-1	TGTGCCAGCAGCCCCGGGACTAGCGGGGGGGCCTCGGATGAGCAGTTCTTC	CASSPGTSGGASDEQFF
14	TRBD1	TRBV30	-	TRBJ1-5	TGTGCCTGGACCGGACAGGGAGGCAATCAGCCCCAGCATTTT	CAWTGQGGNQPQHF
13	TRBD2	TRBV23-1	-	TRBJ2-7	TGCGCCAGCAGCCGCTCCGAGCGGGGAGGGGAGTACTTC	CASSRSERGGEYF
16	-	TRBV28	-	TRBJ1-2	TGTGCCAGCAGTTCCTACCCACAGGCTCTAGGGAAAGGCTACACCTTC	CASSSYPQALGKGYTF
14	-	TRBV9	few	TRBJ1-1	TGTGCCAGCAGCGTAGTTCCGGAGAACACTGAAGCTTTCTTT	CASSVVPENTEAFF
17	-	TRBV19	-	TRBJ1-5	TGTGCCAGTAGTATAGATAGGGGGACGGCCAGCAATCAGCCCCAGCATTTT	CASSIDRGTASNQPQHF
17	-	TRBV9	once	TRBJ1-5	TGTGCCAGCAGCGATCCCCCGGCAGGGCTAAATAATCAGCCCCAGCATTTT	CASSDPPAGLNNQPQHF
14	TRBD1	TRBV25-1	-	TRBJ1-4	TGTGCCAGCAGTGAATCAGGGGGCTATGAAAAACTGTTTTTT	CASSESGGYEKLFF
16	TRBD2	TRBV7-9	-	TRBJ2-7	TGTGCCAGCAGCTCCTCCGGGACTAGCAGATTCTACGAGCAGTACTTC	CASSSSGTSRFYEQYF
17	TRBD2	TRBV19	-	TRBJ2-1	TGTGCCAGTAGTATCTATTTTCGGCTAGCGGAAAACAATGAGCAGTTCTTC	CASSIYFRLAENNEQFF
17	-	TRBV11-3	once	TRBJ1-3	TGTGCCAGCAGCTATCCCCCTCCCCGGCAAAGCGGAAACACCATATATTTT	CASSYPPPRQSGNTIYF
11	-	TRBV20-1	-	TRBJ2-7	TGCAGTTCTATAGAGCAAAGAGAGCAGTACTTC	CSSIEQREQYF
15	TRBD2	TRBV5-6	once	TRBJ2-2	TGTGCCAGCAGCCTCCGTAGCGGGGGGGCTAGGGAGCTGTTTTTT	CASSLRSGGARELFF
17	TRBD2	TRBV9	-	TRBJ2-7	TGTGCCAGCAGCGTATTGGATGTGGCGGGAGGGTACTACGAGCAGTACTTC	CASSVLDVAGGYYEQYF
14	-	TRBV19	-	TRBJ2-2	TGTGCCAGTAGGGCATCCAGGGTAACCGGGGAGCTGTTTTTT	CASRASRVTGELFF
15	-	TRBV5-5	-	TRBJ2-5	TGTGCCAGCAGCTTGGCCGGGACAACCCAAGAGACCCAGTACTTC	CASSLAGTTQETQYF
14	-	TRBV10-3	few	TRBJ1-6	TGTGCCATCAGCGGGGGAACCTATAATTCACCCCTCCACTTT	CAISGGTYNSPLHF
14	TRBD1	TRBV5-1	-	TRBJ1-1	TGCGCCAGCAGCCCAACAGGGGATCGCACTGAAGCTTTCTTT	CASSPTGDRTEAFF
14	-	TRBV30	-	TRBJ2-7	TGTGCCTGGAGTGTAGGGACCCCGGCGGCCGAGCAGTACTTC	CAWSVGTPAAEQYF
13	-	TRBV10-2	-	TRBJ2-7	TGCGCCAGCAGTGACGGCAGTGATTACGAGCAGTACTTC	CASSDGSDYEQYF
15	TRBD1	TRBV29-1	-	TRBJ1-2	TGCAGCGTTCCTCTGAGCCCACAGGGGGCCTATGGCTACACCTTC	CSVPLSPQGAYGYTF
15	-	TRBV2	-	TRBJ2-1	TGTGCCAGCCTACTTCCGGATCCAGGAAAGGAATGGCAGTTCTTC	CASLLPDPGKEWQFF
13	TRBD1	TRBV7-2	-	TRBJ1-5	TGTGCCAGCAGCACGACAGGGGTTCAGCCCCAGCATTTT	CASSTTGVQPQHF
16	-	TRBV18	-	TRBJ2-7	TGTGCCAGCTCACCAACCGGTCTCCAAAGCTCCTACGAGCAGTACTTC	CASSPTGLQSSYEQYF
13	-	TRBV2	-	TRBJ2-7	TGTGCCAGCCAACGGACCGCCACCTACGAGCAGTACTTC	CASQRTATYEQYF
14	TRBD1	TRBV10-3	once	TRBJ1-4	TGTGCCACCCGACAGGGCACAACTAATGAAAAACTGTTTTTT	CATRQGTTNEKLFF
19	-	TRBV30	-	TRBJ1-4	TGTGCCTTGCACGTTGGAAGTCTGTCGTCGATAACAACTAATGAAAAACTGTTTTTT	CALHVGSLSSITTNEKLFF
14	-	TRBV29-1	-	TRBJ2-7	TGCAGCGTCGCCACGCCAGGGGAGGCCTACGAGCAGTACTTC	CSVATPGEAYEQYF
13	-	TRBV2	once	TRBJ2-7	TGTGCCAGCATAGTCAGGGTTAGCTACGAGCAGTACTTC	CASIVRVSYEQYF
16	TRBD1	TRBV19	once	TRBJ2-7	TGTGCCAGTAGAGGGACAGGACGAACCGGGGACTACGAGCAGTACTTC	CASRGTGRTGDYEQYF
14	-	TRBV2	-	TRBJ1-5	TGTGCCAGCAGCAGCGACAGCATCAATCAGCCCCAGCATTTT	CASSSDSINQPQHF
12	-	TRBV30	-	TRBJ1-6	TGTGCCGAAAGCTCCTATAATTCACCCCTCCACTTT	CAESSYNSPLHF
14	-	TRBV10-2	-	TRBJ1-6	TGCGCCAGCAGTGAGCCGGAGATGAATTCACCCCTCCACTTT	CASSEPEMNSPLHF
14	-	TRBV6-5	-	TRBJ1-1	TGTGCCAGCAGTGACTCCCTGGGACACACTGAAGCTTTCTTT	CASSDSLGHTEAFF
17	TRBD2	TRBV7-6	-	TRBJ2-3	TGTGCCAGCAGCTTAGGTAGCGGGAGAGAGGGCACAGATACGCAGTATTTT	CASSLGSGREGTDTQYF
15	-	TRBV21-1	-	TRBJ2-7	TGTGCCAGCAGCGAACTAGCGGGAGGTTCCTACGAGCAGTACTTC	CASSELAGGSYEQYF
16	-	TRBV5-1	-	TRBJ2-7	TGCGCCAGCAGCTTGGCGTCGGCGGGGACGTCCTACGAGCAGTACTTC	CASSLASAGTSYEQYF
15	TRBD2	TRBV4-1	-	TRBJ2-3	TGCGCCAGCAGCCGTTTAGCGGGAGCTCCAGATACGCAGTATTTT	CASSRLAGAPDTQYF
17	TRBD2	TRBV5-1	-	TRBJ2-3	TGCGCCAGCAGCTGGGGAACGACTAGCGGGAAACGGGATACGCAGTATTTT	CASSWGTTSGKRDTQYF
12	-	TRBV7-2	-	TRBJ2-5	TGTGCCAGCAGCCACACCCGGGAGACCCAGTACTTC	CASSHTRETQYF
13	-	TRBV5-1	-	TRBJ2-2	TGCGCCAGCAGCTTGTGGGGCACCGGGGAGCTGTTTTTT	CASSLWGTGELFF